Included here is one T cell receptor (beta chain) sequence, with context. Antigen specificity is unknown. These data originate in a study of T cell repertoires in cytomegalovirus infection. Study results and limitations: Accumulated public TCR beta family frequency recognized individuals carrying CMV together with the relevant HLA.

TCRdb used MiXCR to reprocess the reads, holding one entry per CDR3 protein. Of about 900,000 distinct CDR3 sequences in the sample, around 29% are singletons; the top ten hold over 11%. This TCR derives from a human donor in good health (CMV status not recorded). Some clones in this sample may be carry-over from other donors' samples. The starting material was cultured CD8+ T cells from PBMCs, obtained from culture after CMV antigen stimulation.

The CDR3 sequence is CASSLWYGEAGELFF. The CDR3 DNA is TGTGCCAGCAGCTTATGGTACGGGGAGGCCGGGGAGCTGTTTTTT. This chain connects TRBV7-6 to TRBJ2-2, with D perhaps matching TRBD2 (6 bases). Germline-derived CDR1 and CDR2 are SGHVS and FNYEAQ. Trimming shortened V by 2 bases and J by 6 bases, and 13 bases separated the two germline ends. The CDR3 is 15 residues long. Combining the CDR3 with reference TRBV7-6 and TRBJ2-2 gives the whole variable domain GAGVSQSPRYKVTKRGQDVALRCDPISGHVSLYWYRQALGQGPEFLTYFNYEAQQDKSGLPNDRFSAERPEGSISTLTIQRTEQRDSAMYRCASSLWYGEAGELFFGEGSRLTVL.